Listed below are T cell receptor beta chains from one sample, sequenced in a study of long-term antiretroviral therapy in people with HIV. Sequencing was performed with immunoSEQ multiplex PCR; in TCRdb, only in-frame clones are kept and a portion is missing. The sample holds 25,000 to 35,000 clones, 88% seen once. This specimen consisted of unsorted PBMCs, obtained roughly 5 years before starting antiretroviral therapy. These receptors all stem from a man aged 50 or older with HIV. CDR3s include the opening cysteine and the closing phenylalanine or tryptophan. Each record gives: clone size, J gene, D gene, V gene, CDR3 DNA, CDR3 protein. A D gene is named only where the DNA matches it firmly. Some rows mark clone size as missing; the rest say once, few, many or name a class of expanded clone.

clone_size: -; j_call: TRBJ2-3; d_call: TRBD2; v_call: TRBV12-5; cdr3_nt: TGTGCTAGTGGTTTGGTACAAAGGAGAACTAGCGGGAGTCTTGATACGCAGTATTTT; cdr3_aa: CASGLVQRRTSGSLDTQYF
clone_size: -; j_call: TRBJ2-7; d_call: -; v_call: TRBV2; cdr3_nt: TGTGCCAGCAGTGAAATGGGTTTCCAATATTCCTACGAGCAGTACTTC; cdr3_aa: CASSEMGFQYSYEQYF
clone_size: -; j_call: TRBJ2-5; d_call: -; v_call: TRBV18; cdr3_nt: TGTGCCAGCTCACCCGACAGGGAGACCCAGTACTTC; cdr3_aa: CASSPDRETQYF
clone_size: -; j_call: TRBJ2-7; d_call: TRBD1; v_call: TRBV19; cdr3_nt: TGTGCCAGTAGTAGTCCGGGACAGGGAACCTACGAGCAGTACTTC; cdr3_aa: CASSSPGQGTYEQYF
clone_size: -; j_call: TRBJ1-3; d_call: -; v_call: TRBV28; cdr3_nt: TGTGCCACCCGGGGGAGGGGATACACCATATATTTT; cdr3_aa: CATRGRGYTIYF
clone_size: -; j_call: TRBJ2-3; d_call: TRBD2; v_call: TRBV5-1; cdr3_nt: TGCGCCAGCATGGGCGGGAGTTCCACAGATACGCAGTATTTT; cdr3_aa: CASMGGSSTDTQYF
clone_size: -; j_call: TRBJ2-1; d_call: TRBD2; v_call: TRBV28; cdr3_nt: TGTGCCAGCAGTTTCCCTCAAAGAGGGGCGGGAGACAATGAGCAGTTCTTC; cdr3_aa: CASSFPQRGAGDNEQFF
clone_size: few; j_call: TRBJ1-2; d_call: -; v_call: TRBV19; cdr3_nt: TGTGCCAGTAGTTTCTTATTGGGGTCAAGACAGCGGCTCTATGGCTACACCTTC; cdr3_aa: CASSFLLGSRQRLYGYTF
clone_size: -; j_call: TRBJ2-2; d_call: -; v_call: TRBV2; cdr3_nt: TGTGCCAGCAAGCTATCCTCGAACACCGGGGAGCTGTTTTTT; cdr3_aa: CASKLSSNTGELFF
clone_size: -; j_call: TRBJ2-3; d_call: -; v_call: TRBV6-1; cdr3_nt: TGTGCCAGCAGTGGGAAGCGAACTAGCACAGATACGCAGTATTTT; cdr3_aa: CASSGKRTSTDTQYF
clone_size: once; j_call: TRBJ1-5; d_call: -; v_call: TRBV30; cdr3_nt: TGTGCCTGGAGTGTACGGGACGAGCAGCCCCAGCATTTT; cdr3_aa: CAWSVRDEQPQHF
clone_size: -; j_call: TRBJ2-7; d_call: TRBD2; v_call: TRBV10-2; cdr3_nt: TGCGCCAGCAGTGAGGGACTAGCGACCCCCTACGAGCAGTACTTC; cdr3_aa: CASSEGLATPYEQYF
clone_size: once; j_call: TRBJ1-3; d_call: -; v_call: TRBV18; cdr3_nt: TGTGCCAGCTCACCAATGGGAGGGGACGACACCATATATTTT; cdr3_aa: CASSPMGGDDTIYF
clone_size: -; j_call: TRBJ1-3; d_call: -; v_call: TRBV6-6; cdr3_nt: TGTGCCAGCAGTTACGGTGGGTTAACGAACACCATATATTTT; cdr3_aa: CASSYGGLTNTIYF
clone_size: -; j_call: TRBJ1-2; d_call: -; v_call: TRBV2; cdr3_nt: TGTGCCAGCAGTGAACGGGACTCCCATAACTATGGCTACACCTTC; cdr3_aa: CASSERDSHNYGYTF
clone_size: -; j_call: TRBJ2-2; d_call: TRBD1; v_call: TRBV11-3; cdr3_nt: TGTGCCAGCAGCTTGTGGGACAGACCTTCGGCCGGGGAGCTGTTTTTT; cdr3_aa: CASSLWDRPSAGELFF
clone_size: few; j_call: TRBJ2-2; d_call: -; v_call: TRBV2; cdr3_nt: TGTGCCAGCAGTCCCCGGACTAAGAACACCGGGGAGCTGTTTTTT; cdr3_aa: CASSPRTKNTGELFF
clone_size: -; j_call: TRBJ2-1; d_call: TRBD1; v_call: TRBV5-1; cdr3_nt: TGCGCCAGCAGCCGGCCGGGACAGCGACTGACCTCATCCTACAATGAGCAGTTCTTC; cdr3_aa: CASSRPGQRLTSSYNEQFF
clone_size: -; j_call: TRBJ2-7; d_call: TRBD1; v_call: TRBV19; cdr3_nt: TGTGCCAGTAGTCCGTATTCAGGGGGAGAGCAGTACTTC; cdr3_aa: CASSPYSGGEQYF
clone_size: -; j_call: TRBJ2-2; d_call: -; v_call: TRBV6-5; cdr3_nt: TGTGCCAGCAATTTTGGCGGGGAGCTGTTTTTT; cdr3_aa: CASNFGGELFF
clone_size: -; j_call: TRBJ1-2; d_call: TRBD1; v_call: TRBV6-6; cdr3_nt: TGTGCCAGCAGTCGACAGGGAGTAGATGGCTACACCTTC; cdr3_aa: CASSRQGVDGYTF
clone_size: -; j_call: TRBJ2-3; d_call: -; v_call: TRBV12-2; cdr3_nt: TGTGCACGGTACCGAGGGGCTAGCGGGGGGGATACGCAGTATTTT; cdr3_aa: CARYRGASGGDTQYF
clone_size: -; j_call: TRBJ1-6; d_call: -; v_call: TRBV7-9; cdr3_nt: TGTGCCAGCAGCCACCCTCGGCTATCGGGAACCTATAATTCACCCCTCCACTTT; cdr3_aa: CASSHPRLSGTYNSPLHF
clone_size: -; j_call: TRBJ2-3; d_call: -; v_call: TRBV5-3; cdr3_nt: TGTGCCAGAAGCGTTTGGGACTCGCCTTACACAGATACGCAGTATTTT; cdr3_aa: CARSVWDSPYTDTQYF
clone_size: -; j_call: TRBJ2-2; d_call: -; v_call: TRBV6-6; cdr3_nt: TGTGCCAGCAGCCTGGTGGGCATCCCTGGGGAGCTGTTTTTT; cdr3_aa: CASSLVGIPGELFF
clone_size: -; j_call: TRBJ2-3; d_call: -; v_call: TRBV21-1; cdr3_nt: TGTGCCAGCAGCAAAGATAACACAGGGGGCGATACGCAGTATTTT; cdr3_aa: CASSKDNTGGDTQYF
clone_size: -; j_call: TRBJ2-5; d_call: -; v_call: TRBV6-5; cdr3_nt: TGTGCCAGCAGCCATCCGGGGGTCCAAGAGACCCAGTACTTC; cdr3_aa: CASSHPGVQETQYF
clone_size: -; j_call: TRBJ2-2; d_call: TRBD2; v_call: TRBV7-3; cdr3_nt: TGTGCCAGCAGCTTACGACTAGCGATGAACACCGGGGAGCTGTTTTTT; cdr3_aa: CASSLRLAMNTGELFF
clone_size: -; j_call: TRBJ1-3; d_call: -; v_call: TRBV19; cdr3_nt: TGTGCCAGTAGATCACTGGGGACATCTGGAAACACCATATATTTT; cdr3_aa: CASRSLGTSGNTIYF